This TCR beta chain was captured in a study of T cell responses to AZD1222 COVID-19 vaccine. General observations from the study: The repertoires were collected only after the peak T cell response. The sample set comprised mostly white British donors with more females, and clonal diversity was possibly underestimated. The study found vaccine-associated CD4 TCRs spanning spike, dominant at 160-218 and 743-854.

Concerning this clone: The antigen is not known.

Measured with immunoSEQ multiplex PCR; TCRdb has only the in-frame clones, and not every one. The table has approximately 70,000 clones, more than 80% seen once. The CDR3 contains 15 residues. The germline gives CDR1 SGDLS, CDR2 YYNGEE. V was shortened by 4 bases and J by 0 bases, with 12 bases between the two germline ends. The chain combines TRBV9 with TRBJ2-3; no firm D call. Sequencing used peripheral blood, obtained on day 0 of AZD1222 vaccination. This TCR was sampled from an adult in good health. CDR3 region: CASSRFSGSTDTQYF. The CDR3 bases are TGTGCCAGCAGCCGTTTTTCTGGCAGCACAGATACGCAGTATTTT.